This T cell receptor (beta chain) was sequenced for a study of vaccination and CD4 T cells after COVID-19. Study summary: Overlapping peptides of the spike proteins of SARS-CoV-2, HCoV-NL63, HCoV-OC43 and HCoV-229E were used for cell stimulation.

Study observations and caveats: Median reactive clonotypes, those recognizing SARS-CoV-2, rose from approximately 23 to 38, not significantly.

The germline CDR1 and CDR2 sequences are MNHEY and SVGEGT. The CDR3 extends over 14 amino acids. V lost 8 bases, J lost 6 bases, and 11 bases stayed unmatched. On this clonotype: Its antigen is as yet unknown.

Time point specified: late sampling 161 to 241 days after vaccination in a few convalescent patients. Specified treatment: approximately 9-day PBMC culture with coronavirus spike peptide pools or control peptides (ViraFEST assay). Around 2.1 million PBMCs went into each well for culture with 9.5 to 10 IU/ml IL-2 and 10 ug/ml peptide pools. Medium was half-exchanged with fresh IL-2 medium on days 3 and 7. The Oncomine TCR Beta short-read assay generated sequence data from the DNA of cultured CD4+ T cells. TCRdb used MiXCR to reprocess the PCR reads, holding one entry per CDR3 protein. Of around 16,000 distinct CDR3 sequences in the sample, around 50% were seen once.

The genes are TRBV6-2 or TRBV6-3 and TRBJ2-3; TRBD2 matches 7 bases. The clonotype originates from a human donor who had recovered from COVID-19. The sequences come from CD4+ T cells from blood, cultured in vitro, collected about 7 months after SARS-CoV-2 vaccination. The CDR3 loop reads CASQQRGHSDTQYF. CDR3 sequence (DNA): TGTGCCAGCCAGCAGCGGGGCCACTCGGATACGCAGTATTTT.